This is a list of T cell receptor beta chains from one sample in a study of CD8 T cells in Susac syndrome. TCRdb called the immunoSEQ multiplex PCR reads again in MiXCR, with one record for every CDR3 protein. This table holds under 200,000 distinct CDR3 sequences, roughly 95% found once. Sequencing was done on a sample of CD8+ T cells from PBMCs. These receptors were obtained from a human donor with multiple sclerosis. Both conserved end residues are part of each CDR3. A D gene is named only where the DNA matches it firmly.

>TRBV3-1|TRBJ2-7|17|TRBD1
TGTGCCAGCAGCCAAGATGTCAACGACAGGGGGCAGTACGAGCAGTACTTC
CASSQDVNDRGQYEQYF
>TRBV4-1|TRBJ2-3|17|NA
TGCGCCAGCAGCCAAGACATGACCACGGCTAGCACAGATACGCAGTATTTT
CASSQDMTTASTDTQYF
>TRBV2|TRBJ2-1|13|TRBD2
TGTGCCAGCATTGGCGGGAGGAGGGGTGAGCAGTTCTTC
CASIGGRRGEQFF
>TRBV20-1|TRBJ2-7|15|TRBD1
TGCAGTGCCCTGCCTCGGGACAGGGTGGGCTACGAGCAGTACTTC
CSALPRDRVGYEQYF
>TRBV25-1|TRBJ2-5|14|TRBD1
TGTGCCAGCAGGGGACAGGGTCAAGCAGAGACCCAGTACTTC
CASRGQGQAETQYF
>TRBV25-1|TRBJ2-7|17|NA
TGTGCCAGCAGTCACCCTTACCGGGACGGAAGCTCCTACGAGCAGTACTTC
CASSHPYRDGSSYEQYF
>TRBV4-1|TRBJ2-3|20|NA
TGCGCCAGCAGCCAAGAATCTAAGCACTTGGCAGGGGAAGTCGGAGATACGCAGTATTTT
CASSQESKHLAGEVGDTQYF
>TRBV9|TRBJ2-7|15|NA
TGTGCCAGCAGCGTAGGGGGAGCCAGGGGCTACGAGCAGTACTTC
CASSVGGARGYEQYF
>TRBV9|TRBJ2-7|14|NA
TGTGCCAGCAGCGTAGGAGAGGAGTCGAACGAGCAGTACTTC
CASSVGEESNEQYF
>TRBV29-1|TRBJ1-1|12|NA
TGCAGCTTCCGGACGATGAACACTGAAGCTTTCTTT
CSFRTMNTEAFF
>TRBV20-1|TRBJ2-3|16|NA
TGCAGTGCACCCCTCGGTCGGGGGCCTAGCACAGATACGCAGTATTTT
CSAPLGRGPSTDTQYF
>TRBV29-1|TRBJ2-4|16|NA
TGCAGCGGCCCTGGGCGTAGGGTCACGGTCAAAAACATTCAGTACTTC
CSGPGRRVTVKNIQYF
>TRBV12-3/TRBV12-4|TRBJ2-1|18|TRBD2
TGTGCCAGCAGTTTCTCGATACTAGCGGTCTTCTCCTACAATGAGCAGTTCTTC
CASSFSILAVFSYNEQFF
>TRBV9|TRBJ1-2|15|TRBD1
TGTGCCAGCAGCGCCTGGGACAGCCCTAACTATGGCTACACCTTC
CASSAWDSPNYGYTF
>TRBV9|TRBJ1-2|15|NA
TGTGCCAGCAGCCACAATACCCAGGGCCTCTATGGCTACACCTTC
CASSHNTQGLYGYTF
>TRBV20-1|TRBJ2-7|15|NA
TGCAGTGCTGAGCCTGAGCTTCCCAACTCCTACGAGCAGTACTTC
CSAEPELPNSYEQYF
>TRBV2|TRBJ1-2|14|TRBD1
TGTGCCAGCAGTTTGGGACAGGGAGGACGTCACTACACCTTC
CASSLGQGGRHYTF